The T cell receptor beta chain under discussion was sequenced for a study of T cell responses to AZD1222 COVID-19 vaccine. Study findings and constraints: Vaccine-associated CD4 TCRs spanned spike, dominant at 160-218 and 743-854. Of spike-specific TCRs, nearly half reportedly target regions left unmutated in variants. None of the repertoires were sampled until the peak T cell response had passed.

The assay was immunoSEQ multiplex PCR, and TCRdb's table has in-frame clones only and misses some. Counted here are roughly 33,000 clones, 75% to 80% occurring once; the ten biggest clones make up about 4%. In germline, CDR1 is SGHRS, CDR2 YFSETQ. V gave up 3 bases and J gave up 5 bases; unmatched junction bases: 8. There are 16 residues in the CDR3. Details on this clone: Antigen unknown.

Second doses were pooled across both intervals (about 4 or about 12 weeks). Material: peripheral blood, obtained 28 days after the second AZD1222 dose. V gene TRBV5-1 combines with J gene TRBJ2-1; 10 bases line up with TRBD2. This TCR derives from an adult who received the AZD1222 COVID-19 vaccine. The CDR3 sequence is CASSSAGGGFHNEQFF. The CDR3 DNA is TGCGCCAGCAGCTCAGCGGGAGGGGGGTTTCACAATGAGCAGTTCTTC.